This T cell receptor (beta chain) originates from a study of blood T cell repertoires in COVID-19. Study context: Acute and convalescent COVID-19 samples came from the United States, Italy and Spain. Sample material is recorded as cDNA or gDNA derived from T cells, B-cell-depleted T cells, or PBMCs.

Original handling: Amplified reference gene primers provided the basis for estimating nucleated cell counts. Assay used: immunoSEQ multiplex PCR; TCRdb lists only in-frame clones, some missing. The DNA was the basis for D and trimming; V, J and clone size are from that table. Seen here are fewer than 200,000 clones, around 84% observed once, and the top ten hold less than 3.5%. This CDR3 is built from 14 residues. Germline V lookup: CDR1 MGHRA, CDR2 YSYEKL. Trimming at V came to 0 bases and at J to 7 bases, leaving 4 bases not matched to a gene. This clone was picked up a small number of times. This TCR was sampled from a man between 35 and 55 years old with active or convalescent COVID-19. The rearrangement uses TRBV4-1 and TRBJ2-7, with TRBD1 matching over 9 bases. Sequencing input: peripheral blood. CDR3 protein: CASSQETGGYEQYF. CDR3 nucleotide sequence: TGCGCCAGCAGCCAAGAGACAGGGGGGTATGAGCAGTACTTC.